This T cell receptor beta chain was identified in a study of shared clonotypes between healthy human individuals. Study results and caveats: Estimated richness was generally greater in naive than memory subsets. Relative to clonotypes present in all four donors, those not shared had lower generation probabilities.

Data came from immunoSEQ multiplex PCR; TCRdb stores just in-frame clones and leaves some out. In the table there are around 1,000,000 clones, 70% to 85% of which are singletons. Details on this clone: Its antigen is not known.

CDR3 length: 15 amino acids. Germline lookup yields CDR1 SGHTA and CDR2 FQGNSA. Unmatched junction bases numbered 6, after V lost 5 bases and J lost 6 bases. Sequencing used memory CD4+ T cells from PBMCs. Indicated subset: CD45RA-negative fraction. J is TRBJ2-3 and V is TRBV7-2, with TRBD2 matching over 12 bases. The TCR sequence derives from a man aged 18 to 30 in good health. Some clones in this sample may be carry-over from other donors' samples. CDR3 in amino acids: CASSPSGTSGDTQYF. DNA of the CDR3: TGTGCCAGCAGCCCCTCCGGGACTAGCGGGGATACGCAGTATTTT.